This TCR beta chain was documented in a study of CD8 T cells in ankylosing spondylitis. TCRdb fed the 5' RACE reads into MiXCR, producing one record per CDR3 protein. The top ten hold roughly 4% of the sample, which has about 42,000 distinct CDR3 sequences, about 4.2% seen once. At least ten counts were recorded for this clonotype. After removal of 0 bases from V and 4 bases from J, the junction contained 4 bases not matched to a gene. This CDR3 has 16 residues. Germline assignment: CDR1 SGDLS and CDR2 YYNGEE. This TCR was recovered from a female donor with ankylosing spondylitis or in good health (not recorded which). This sequence joins TRBV9 and TRBJ1-6, with 7 bases matching TRBD1. Sequencing was carried out using blood, either unsorted or a sorted T cell fraction (not recorded which). The CDR3 reads CASSVGTGDYNSPLHF. The DNA of the CDR3 is TGTGCCAGCAGCGTAGGGACAGGTGATTATAATTCACCCCTCCACTTT.